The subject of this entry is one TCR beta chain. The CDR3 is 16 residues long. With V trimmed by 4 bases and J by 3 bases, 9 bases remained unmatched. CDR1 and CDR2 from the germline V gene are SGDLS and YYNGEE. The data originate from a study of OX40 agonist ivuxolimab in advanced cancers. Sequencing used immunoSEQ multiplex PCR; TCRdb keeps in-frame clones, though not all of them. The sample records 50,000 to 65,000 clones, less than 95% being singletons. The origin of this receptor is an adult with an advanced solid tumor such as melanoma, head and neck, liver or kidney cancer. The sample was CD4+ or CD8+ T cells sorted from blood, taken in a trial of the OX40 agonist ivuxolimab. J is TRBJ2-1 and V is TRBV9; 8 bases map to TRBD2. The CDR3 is CASSQLNSGDYNEQFF. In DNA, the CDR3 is TGTGCCAGCAGCCAGCTAAATAGCGGGGACTACAATGAGCAGTTCTTC.